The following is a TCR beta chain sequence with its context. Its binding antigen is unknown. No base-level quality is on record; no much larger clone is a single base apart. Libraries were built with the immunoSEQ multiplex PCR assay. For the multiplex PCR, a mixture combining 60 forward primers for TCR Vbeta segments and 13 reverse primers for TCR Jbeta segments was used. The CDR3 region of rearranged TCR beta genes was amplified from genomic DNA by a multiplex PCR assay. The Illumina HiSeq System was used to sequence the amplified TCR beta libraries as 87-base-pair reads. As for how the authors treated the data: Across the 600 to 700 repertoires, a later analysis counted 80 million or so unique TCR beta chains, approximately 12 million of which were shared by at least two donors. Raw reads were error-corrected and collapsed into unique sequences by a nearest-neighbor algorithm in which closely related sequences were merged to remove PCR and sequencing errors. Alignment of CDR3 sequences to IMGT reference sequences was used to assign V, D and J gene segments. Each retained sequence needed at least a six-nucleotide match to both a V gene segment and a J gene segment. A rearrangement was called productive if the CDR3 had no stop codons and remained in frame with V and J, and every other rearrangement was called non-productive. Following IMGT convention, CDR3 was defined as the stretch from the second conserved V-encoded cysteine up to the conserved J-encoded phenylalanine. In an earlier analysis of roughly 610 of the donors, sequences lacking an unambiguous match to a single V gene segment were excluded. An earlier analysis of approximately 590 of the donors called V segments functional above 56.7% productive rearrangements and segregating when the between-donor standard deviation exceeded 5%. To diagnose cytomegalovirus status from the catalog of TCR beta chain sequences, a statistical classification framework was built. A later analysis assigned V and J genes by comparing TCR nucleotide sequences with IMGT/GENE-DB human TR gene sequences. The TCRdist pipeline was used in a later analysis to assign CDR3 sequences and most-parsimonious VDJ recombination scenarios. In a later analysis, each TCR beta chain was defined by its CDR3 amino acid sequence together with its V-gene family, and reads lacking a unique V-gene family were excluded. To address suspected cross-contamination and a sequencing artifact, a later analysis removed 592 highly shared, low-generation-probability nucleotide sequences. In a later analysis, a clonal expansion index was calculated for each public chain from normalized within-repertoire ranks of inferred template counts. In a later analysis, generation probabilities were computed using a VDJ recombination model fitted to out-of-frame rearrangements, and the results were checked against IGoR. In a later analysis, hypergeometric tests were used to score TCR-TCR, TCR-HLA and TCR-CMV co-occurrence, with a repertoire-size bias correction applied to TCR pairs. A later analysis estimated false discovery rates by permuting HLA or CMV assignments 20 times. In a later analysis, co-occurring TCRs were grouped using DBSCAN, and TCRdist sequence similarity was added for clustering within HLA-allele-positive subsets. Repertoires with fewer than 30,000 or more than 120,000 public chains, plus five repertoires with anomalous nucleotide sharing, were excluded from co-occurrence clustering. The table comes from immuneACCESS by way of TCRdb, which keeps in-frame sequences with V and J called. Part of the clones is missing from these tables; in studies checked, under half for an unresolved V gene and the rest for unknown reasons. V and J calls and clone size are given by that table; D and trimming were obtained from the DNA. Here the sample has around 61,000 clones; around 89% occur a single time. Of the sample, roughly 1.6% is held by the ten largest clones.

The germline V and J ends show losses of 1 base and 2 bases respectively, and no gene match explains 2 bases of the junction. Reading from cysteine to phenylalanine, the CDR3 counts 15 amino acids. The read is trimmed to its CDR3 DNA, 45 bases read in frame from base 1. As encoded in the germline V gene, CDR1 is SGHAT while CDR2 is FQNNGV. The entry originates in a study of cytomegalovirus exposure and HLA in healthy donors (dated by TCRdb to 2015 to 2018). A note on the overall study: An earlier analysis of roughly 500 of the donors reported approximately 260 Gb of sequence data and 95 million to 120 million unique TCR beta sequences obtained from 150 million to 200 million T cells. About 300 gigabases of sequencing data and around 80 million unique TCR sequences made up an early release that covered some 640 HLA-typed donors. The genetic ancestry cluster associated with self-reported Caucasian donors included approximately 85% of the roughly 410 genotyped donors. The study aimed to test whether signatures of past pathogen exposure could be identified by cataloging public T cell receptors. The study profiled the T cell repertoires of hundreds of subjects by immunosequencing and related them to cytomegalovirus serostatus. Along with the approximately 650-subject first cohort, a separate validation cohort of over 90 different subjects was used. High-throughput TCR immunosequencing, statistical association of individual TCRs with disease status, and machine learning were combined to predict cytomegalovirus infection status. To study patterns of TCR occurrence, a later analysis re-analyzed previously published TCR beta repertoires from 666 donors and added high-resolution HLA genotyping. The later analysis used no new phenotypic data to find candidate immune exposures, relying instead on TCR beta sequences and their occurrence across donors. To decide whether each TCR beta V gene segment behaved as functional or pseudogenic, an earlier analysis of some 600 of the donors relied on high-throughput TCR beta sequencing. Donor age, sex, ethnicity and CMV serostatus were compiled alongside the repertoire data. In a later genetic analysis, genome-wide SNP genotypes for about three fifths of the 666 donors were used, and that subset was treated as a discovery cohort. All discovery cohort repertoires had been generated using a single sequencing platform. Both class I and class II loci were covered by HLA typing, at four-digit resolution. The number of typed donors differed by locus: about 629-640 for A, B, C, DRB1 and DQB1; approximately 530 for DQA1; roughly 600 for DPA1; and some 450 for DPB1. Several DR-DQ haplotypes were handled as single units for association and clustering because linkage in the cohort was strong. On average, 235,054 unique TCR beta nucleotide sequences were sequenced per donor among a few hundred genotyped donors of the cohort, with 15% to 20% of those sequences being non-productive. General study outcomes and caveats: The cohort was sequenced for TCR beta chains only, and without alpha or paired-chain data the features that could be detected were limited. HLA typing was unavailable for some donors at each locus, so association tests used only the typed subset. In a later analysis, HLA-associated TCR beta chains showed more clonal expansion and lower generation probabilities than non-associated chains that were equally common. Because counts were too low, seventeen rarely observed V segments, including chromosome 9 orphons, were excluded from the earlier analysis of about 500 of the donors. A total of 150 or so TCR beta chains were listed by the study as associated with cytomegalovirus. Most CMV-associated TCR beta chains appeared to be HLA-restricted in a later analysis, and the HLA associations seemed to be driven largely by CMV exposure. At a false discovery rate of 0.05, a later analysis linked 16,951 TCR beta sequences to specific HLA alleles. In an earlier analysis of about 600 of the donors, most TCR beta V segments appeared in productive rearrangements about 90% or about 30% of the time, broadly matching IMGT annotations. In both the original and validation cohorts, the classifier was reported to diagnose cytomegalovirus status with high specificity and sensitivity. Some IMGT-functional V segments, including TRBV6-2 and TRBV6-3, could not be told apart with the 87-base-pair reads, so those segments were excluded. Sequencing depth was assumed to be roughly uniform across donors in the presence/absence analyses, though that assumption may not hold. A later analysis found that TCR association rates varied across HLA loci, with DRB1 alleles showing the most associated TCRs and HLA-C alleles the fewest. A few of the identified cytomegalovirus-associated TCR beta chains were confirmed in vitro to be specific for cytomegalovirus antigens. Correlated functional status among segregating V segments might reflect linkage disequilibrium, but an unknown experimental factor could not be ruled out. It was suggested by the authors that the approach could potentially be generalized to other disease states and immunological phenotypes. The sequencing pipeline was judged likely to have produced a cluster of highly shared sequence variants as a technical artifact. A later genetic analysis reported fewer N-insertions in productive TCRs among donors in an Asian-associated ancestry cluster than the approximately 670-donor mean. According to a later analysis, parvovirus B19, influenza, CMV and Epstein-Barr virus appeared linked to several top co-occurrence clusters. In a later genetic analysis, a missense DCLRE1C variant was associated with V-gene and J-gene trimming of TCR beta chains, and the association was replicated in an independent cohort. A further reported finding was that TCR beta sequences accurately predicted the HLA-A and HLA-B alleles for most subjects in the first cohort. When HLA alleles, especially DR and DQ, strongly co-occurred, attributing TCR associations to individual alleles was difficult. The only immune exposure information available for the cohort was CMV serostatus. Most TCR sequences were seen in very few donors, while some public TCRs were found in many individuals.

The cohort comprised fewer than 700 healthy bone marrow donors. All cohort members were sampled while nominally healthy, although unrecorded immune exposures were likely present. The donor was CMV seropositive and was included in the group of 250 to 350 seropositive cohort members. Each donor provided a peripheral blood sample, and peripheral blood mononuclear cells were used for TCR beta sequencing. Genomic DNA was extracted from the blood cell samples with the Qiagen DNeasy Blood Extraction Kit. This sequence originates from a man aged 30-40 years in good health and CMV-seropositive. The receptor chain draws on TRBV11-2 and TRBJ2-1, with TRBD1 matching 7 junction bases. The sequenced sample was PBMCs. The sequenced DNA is TGTGCCAGCAGCTTAGGGGACAGAGCCTACAATGAGCAGTTCTTC. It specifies CASSLGDRAYNEQFF.